This TCR beta chain was sequenced in a study of T-cell reconstitution after alpha-beta-depleted transplantation in children. CDR3 length: 15 amino acids. Trimming removed 0 bases from V and 4 bases from J; junction bases left unmatched: 5. Germline loops: CDR1 DFQATT, CDR2 SNEGSKA (reference sequence). Preparation of the TCRbeta library involved a method that used unique molecular identifiers. TCRdb processed the PCR reads anew with MiXCR; each CDR3 protein has one entry. The table records around 100,000 distinct CDR3 sequences, 7.5% to 9% of them present only once. This TCR was sampled from a boy between 2 and 10 years old with acute lymphoblastic leukemia, due to receive a stem cell transplant. The V gene is TRBV20-1, the J gene TRBJ2-1, with 8 nucleotides matching TRBD2. The input for sequencing was PBMCs, taken before TCRalphabeta/CD19-depleted stem cell transplant. The CDR3 protein is CSARELSGGYNEQFF. Here the CDR3 DNA reads TGCAGTGCTAGAGAGTTGAGCGGGGGTTACAATGAGCAGTTCTTC.